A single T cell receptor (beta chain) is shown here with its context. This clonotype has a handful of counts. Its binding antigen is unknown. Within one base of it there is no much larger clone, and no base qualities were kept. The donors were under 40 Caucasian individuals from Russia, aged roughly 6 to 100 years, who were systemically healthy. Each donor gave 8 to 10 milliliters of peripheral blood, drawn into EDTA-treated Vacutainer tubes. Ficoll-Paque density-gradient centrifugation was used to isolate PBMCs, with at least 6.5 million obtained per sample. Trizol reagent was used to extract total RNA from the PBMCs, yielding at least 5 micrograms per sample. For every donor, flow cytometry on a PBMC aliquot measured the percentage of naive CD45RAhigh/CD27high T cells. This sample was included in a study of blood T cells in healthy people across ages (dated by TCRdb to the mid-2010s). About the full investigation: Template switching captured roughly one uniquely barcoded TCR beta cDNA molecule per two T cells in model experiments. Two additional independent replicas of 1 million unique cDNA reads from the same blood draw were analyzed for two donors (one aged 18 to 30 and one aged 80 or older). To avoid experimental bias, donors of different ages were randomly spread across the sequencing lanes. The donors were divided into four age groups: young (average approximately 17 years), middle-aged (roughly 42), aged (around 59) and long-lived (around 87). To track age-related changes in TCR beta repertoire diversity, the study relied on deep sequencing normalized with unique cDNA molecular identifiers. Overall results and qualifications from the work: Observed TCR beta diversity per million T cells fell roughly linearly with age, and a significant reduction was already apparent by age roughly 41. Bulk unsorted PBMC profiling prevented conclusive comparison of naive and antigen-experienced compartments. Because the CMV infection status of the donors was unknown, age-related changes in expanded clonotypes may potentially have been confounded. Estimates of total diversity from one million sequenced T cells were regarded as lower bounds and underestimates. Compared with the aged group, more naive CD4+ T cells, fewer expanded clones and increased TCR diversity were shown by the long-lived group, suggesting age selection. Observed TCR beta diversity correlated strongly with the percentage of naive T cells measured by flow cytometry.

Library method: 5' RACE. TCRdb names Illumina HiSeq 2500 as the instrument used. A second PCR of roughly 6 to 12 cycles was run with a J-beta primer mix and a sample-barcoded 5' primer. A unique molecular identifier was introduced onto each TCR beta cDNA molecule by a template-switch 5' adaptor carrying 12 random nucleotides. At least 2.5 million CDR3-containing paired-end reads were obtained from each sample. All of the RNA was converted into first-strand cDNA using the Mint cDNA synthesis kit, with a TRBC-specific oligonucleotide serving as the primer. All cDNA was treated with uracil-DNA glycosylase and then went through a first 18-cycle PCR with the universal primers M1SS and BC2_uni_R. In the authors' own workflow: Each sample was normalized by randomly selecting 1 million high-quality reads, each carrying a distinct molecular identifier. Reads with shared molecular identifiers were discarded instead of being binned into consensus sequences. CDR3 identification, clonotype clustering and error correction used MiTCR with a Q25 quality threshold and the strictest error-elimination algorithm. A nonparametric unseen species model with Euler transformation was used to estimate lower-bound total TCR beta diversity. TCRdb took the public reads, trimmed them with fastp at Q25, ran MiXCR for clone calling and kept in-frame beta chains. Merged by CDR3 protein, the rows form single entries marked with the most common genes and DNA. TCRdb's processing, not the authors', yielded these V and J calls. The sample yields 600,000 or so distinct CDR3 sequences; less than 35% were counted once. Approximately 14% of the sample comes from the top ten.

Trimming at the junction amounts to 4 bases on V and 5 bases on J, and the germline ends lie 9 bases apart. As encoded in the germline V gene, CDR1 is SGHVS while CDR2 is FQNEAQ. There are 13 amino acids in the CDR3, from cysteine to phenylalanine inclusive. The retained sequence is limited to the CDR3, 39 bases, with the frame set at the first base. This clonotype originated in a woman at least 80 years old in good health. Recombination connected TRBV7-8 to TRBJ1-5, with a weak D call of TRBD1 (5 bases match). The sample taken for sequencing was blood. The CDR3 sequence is CASSSDIDQPQHF. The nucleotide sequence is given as TGTGCCAGCAGCTCGGACATCGATCAGCCCCAGCATTTT.